This TCR beta chain was sequenced for a study of beta chain features in type 1 diabetes. Study-level results: In every one of the four CD4+ subsets, TCRB CDR3s were moderately but significantly shorter in Type 1 diabetes patients.

Worth noting for this clone: The antigen remains undetermined.

Expressed TCRB transcripts were sequenced, since all the RNA that had been isolated was reverse transcribed. Sequencing used immunoSEQ multiplex PCR; TCRdb keeps in-frame clones, though not all of them. This sample has about 150,000 clones, with 9% to 12% found just once. Sequencing was carried out using central memory CD4+ T cells from blood. This TCR derives from a man aged 25 to 45 with type 1 diabetes.

CDR3 DNA: TGCAGCGTTGGACAGACGGCTGAAGCTTTCTTT. Protein product: CSVGQTAEAFF. The J gene is TRBJ1-1, the V gene TRBV29-1, with D possibly matching TRBD1 (5 bases). This CDR3 is built from 11 residues. CDR1 is SQVTM and CDR2 is ANQGSEA in the germline V gene. Trimming removed 4 bases at V and 6 bases at J, with 9 bases between.